This T cell receptor beta chain originates from a study of identical twins. Study-level points and caveats: Out-of-frame alpha sequences shared by twins were enriched for low generation probability. Abundant beta clonotypes from cord blood bore fewer insertions; memory repertoires lacked this pattern.

The CDR3 totals 15 residues. The V gene lost 6 bases and the J gene lost 5 bases, with 16 bases spanning the gap. Germline V gives CDR1 MGHRA, CDR2 YSYEKL. Donors were all healthy Caucasians. With regard to this clonotype: Its target is not known.

Addition of a universal primer site occurred through template switching, and cDNA carried unique molecular identifiers. TCRdb fed the 5' RACE reads into MiXCR, producing one record per CDR3 protein. The sample consists of some 320,000 distinct CDR3 sequences, 9% to 15% of them appearing once. These same records also appear under a second study, on yellow fever vaccine responses in identical twins.

The sample taken for sequencing was CD8+ T cells sorted from blood. V usage is TRBV4-1 and J usage is TRBJ2-2; the D gene is possibly TRBD2 (5 bases). The sequence came from a woman in her late teens or twenties in good health. Here the CDR3 reads CASSPWTTGTGELFF. As DNA, the CDR3 is TGCGCCAGCAGTCCTTGGACGACGGGGACCGGGGAGCTGTTTTTT.